Given below is one T cell receptor beta chain in context. Its matching antigen is unknown. V was pared by 5 bases and J by 2 bases, with 19 bases between. CDR1 and CDR2 from the germline V gene are MDHEN and SYDVKM. The CDR3 sequence is 17 residues long. The sample belongs to a study of radiation and T cells in renal cell carcinoma. Study overall: Nephrectomy followed 15 Gy stereotactic body radiation by 4 weeks. General study results and limits: Baseline intratumoral clonotype presence is unknown without pretreatment biopsies. From baseline, blood top tumor clonotypes peaked at 2 weeks post-radiation.

The repertoire was sequenced with immunoSEQ multiplex PCR; TCRdb's copy has only in-frame clones and lacks some. The table has about 130,000 clones, roughly four fifths seen once. Specified time point: blood 2 weeks post-SBRT. The treatment denotes: 15 Gy SBRT to primary tumor, nephrectomy 4 weeks later. This renal cell carcinoma was of the clear cell type. The sequenced sample was blood, obtained from a patient whose treatment included radiotherapy and nephrectomy. The chain has TRBV28 and TRBJ2-1; a possible D gene is TRBD1 (6 bases). This sequence originates from a woman aged 60-70 years with renal cell carcinoma. CDR3 residues: CASSTLTGDTPYNEQFF. The CDR3 DNA follows: TGTGCCAGCAGTACCCTAACCGGGGACACCCCCTACAATGAGCAGTTCTTC.